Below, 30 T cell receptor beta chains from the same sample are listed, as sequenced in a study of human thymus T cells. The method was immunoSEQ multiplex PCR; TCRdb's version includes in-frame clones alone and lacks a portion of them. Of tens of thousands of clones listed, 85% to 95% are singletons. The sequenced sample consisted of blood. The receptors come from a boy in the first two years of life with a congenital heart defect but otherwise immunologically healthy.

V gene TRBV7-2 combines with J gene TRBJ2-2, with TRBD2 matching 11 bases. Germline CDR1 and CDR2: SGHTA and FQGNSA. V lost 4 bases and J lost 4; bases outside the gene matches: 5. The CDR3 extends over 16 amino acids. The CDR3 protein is CASSSPGLAVTGELFF. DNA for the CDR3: TGTGCCAGCAGCTCCCCGGGACTAGCGGTCACCGGGGAGCTGTTTTTT. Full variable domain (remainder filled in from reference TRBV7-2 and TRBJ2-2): GAGVSQSPSNKVTEKGKDVELRCDPISGHTALYWYRQSLGQGLEFLIYFQGNSAPDKSGLPSDRFSAERTGGSVSTLTIQRTQQEDSAVYLCASSSPGLAVTGELFFGEGSRLTVL.

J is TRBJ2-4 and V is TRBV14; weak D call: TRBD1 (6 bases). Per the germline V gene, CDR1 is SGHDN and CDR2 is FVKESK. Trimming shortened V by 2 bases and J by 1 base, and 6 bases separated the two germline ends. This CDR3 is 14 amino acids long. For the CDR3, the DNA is TGTGCCAGCAGCCAACAGGGGGCCAAAAACATTCAGTACTTC. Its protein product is CASSQQGAKNIQYF.

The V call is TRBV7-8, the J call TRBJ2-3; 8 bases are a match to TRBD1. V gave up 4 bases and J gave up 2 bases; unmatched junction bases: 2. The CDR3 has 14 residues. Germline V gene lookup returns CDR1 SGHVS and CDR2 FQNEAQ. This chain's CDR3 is CASSSQGATDTQYF. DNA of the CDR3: TGTGCCAGCAGCTCGCAGGGGGCCACAGATACGCAGTATTTT.

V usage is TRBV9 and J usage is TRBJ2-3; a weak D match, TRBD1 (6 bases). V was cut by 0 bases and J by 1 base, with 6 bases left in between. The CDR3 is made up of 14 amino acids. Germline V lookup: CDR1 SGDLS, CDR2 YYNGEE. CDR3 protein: CASSVDRGTDTQYF. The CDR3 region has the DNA TGTGCCAGCAGCGTAGACAGGGGCACAGATACGCAGTATTTT.

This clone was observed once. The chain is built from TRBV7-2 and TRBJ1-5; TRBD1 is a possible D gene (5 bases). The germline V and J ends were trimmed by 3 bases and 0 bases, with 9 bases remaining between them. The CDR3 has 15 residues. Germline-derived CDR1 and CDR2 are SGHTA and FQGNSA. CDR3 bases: TGTGCCAGCAGCTTGGGGCCGTATAGCAATCAGCCCCAGCATTTT. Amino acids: CASSLGPYSNQPQHF.

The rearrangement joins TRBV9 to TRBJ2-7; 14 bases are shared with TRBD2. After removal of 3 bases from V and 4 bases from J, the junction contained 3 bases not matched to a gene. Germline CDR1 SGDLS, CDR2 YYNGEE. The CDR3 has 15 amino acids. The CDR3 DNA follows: TGTGCCAGCAGCGCGGGACTAGCGGGAGAGTACGAGCAGTACTTC. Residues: CASSAGLAGEYEQYF.

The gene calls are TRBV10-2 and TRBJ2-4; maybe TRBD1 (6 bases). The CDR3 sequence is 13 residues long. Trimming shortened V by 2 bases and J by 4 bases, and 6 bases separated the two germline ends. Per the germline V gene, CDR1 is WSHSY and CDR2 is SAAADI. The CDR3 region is CASSEQGKNIQYF. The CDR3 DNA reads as TGCGCCAGCAGTGAGCAGGGGAAAAACATTCAGTACTTC.

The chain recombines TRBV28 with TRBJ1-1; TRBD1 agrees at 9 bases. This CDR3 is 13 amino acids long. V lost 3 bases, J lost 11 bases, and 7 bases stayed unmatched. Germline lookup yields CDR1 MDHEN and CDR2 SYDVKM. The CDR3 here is CASSFIQGAAAFF. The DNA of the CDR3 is TGTGCCAGCAGTTTCATACAGGGGGCCGCGGCTTTCTTT.

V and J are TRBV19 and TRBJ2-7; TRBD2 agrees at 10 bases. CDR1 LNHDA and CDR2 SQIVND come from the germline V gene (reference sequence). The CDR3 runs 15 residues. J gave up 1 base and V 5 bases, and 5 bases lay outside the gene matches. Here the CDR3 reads CASSSGTSVSYEQYF. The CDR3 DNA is TGTGCCAGTAGTTCCGGGACTAGCGTTTCCTACGAGCAGTACTTC.

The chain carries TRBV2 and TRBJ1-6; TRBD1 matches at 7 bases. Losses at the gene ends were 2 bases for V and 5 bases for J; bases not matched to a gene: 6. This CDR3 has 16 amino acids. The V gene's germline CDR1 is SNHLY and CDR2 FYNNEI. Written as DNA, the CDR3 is TGTGCCAGCAGTGAAATTGAGACAGGGAATAATTCACCCCTCCACTTT. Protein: CASSEIETGNNSPLHF.

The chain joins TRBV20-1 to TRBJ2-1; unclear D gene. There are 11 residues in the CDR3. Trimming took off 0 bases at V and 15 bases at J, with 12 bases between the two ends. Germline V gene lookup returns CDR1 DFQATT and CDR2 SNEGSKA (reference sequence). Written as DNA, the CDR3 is TGCAGTGCTAGAGATGATACTACACGGTTCTTC. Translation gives CSARDDTTRFF.

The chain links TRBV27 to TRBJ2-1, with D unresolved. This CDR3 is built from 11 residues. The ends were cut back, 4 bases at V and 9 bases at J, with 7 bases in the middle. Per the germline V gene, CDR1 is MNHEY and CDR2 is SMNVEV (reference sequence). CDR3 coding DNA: TGTGCCAGCAGTTCGTTCACTGAGCAGTTCTTC. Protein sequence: CASSSFTEQFF.

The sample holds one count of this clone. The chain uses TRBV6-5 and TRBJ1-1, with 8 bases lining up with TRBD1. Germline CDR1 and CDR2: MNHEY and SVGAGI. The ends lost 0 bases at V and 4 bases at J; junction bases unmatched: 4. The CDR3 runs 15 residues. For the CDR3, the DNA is TGTGCCAGCAGTTACTCCCAGGGGGCGAGCACTGAAGCTTTCTTT. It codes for CASSYSQGASTEAFF.

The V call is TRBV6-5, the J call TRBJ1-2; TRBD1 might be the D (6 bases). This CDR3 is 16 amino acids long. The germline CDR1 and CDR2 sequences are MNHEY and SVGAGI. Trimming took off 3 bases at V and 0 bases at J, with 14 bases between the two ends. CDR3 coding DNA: TGTGCCAGCAGTTATTCGGGGGGCCCTCCTAACTATGGCTACACCTTC. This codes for CASSYSGGPPNYGYTF.

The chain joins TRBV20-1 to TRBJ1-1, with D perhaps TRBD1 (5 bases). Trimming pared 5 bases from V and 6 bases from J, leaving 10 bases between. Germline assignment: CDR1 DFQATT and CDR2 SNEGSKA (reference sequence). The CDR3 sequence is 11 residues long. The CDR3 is CSADGTAEAFF. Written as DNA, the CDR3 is TGCAGTGCTGACGGGACGGCTGAAGCTTTCTTT.

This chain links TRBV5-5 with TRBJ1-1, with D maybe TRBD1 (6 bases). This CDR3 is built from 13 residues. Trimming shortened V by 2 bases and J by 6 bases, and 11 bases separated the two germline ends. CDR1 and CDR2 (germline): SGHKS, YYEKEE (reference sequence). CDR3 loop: CASSFRGGAEAFF. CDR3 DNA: TGTGCCAGCAGCTTCAGGGGAGGGGCTGAAGCTTTCTTT.

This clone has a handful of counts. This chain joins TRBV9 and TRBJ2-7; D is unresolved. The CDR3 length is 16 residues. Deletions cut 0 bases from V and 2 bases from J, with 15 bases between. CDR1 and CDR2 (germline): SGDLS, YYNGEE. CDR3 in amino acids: CASSVDPDEGTYEQYF. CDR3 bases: TGTGCCAGCAGCGTAGATCCGGACGAAGGAACCTACGAGCAGTACTTC. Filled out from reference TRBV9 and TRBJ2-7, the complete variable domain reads DSGVTQTPKHLITATGQRVTLRCSPRSGDLSVYWYQQSLDQGLQFLIQYYNGEERAKGNILERFSAQQFPDLHSELNLSSLELGDSALYFCASSVDPDEGTYEQYFGPGTRLTVT.

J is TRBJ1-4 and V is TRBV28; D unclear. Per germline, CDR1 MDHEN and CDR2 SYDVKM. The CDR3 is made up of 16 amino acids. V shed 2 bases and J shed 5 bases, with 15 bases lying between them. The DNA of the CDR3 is TGTGCCAGCAGTTTAACCCGGATAAATCCGAATGAAAAACTGTTTTTT. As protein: CASSLTRINPNEKLFF.

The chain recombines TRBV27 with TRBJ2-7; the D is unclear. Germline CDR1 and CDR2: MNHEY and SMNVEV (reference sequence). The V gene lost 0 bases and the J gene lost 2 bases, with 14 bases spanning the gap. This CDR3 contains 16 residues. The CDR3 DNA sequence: TGTGCCAGCAGTTTATCCCTATCGCCGCATACCTACGAGCAGTACTTC. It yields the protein CASSLSLSPHTYEQYF.

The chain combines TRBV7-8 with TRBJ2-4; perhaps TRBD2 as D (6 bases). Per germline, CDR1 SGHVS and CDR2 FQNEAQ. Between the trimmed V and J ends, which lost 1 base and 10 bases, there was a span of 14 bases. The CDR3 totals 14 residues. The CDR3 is CASSLEAGLYIQYF. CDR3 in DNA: TGTGCCAGCAGCTTAGAGGCTGGACTATATATTCAGTACTTC.

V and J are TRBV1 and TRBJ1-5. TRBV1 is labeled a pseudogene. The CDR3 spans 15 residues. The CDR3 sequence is CTSSQDGRRNQPQHF. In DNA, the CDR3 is TGCACCAGCAGCCAAGATGGCCGACGCAATCAGCCCCAGCATTTT.

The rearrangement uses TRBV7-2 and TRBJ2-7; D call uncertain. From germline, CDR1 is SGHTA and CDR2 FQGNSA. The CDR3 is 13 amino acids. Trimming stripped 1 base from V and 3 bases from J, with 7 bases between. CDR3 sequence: CASSLERSYEQYF. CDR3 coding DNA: TGTGCCAGCAGCTTAGAACGCAGCTACGAGCAGTACTTC.

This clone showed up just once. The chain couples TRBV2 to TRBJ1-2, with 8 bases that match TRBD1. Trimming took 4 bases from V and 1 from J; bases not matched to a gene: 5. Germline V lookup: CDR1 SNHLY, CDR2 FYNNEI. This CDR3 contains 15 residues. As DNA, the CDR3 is TGTGCCAGCAGTGGGCAGGGGGCGGTTAACTATGGCTACACCTTC. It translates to CASSGQGAVNYGYTF.

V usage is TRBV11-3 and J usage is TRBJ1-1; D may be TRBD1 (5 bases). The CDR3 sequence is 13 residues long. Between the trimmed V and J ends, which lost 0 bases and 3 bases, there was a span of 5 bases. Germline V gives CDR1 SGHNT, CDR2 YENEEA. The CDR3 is CASSLEGHTEAFF. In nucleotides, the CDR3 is TGTGCCAGCAGCTTAGAGGGGCACACTGAAGCTTTCTTT.

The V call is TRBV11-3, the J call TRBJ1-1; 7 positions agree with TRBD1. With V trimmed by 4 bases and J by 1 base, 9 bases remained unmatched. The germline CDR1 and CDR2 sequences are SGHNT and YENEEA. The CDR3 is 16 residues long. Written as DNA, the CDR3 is TGTGCCAGCAGCTCGTTGACAGGGAAGAGGAACACTGAAGCTTTCTTT. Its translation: CASSSLTGKRNTEAFF. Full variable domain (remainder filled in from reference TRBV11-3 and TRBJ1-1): EAGVVQSPRYKIIEKKQPVAFWCNPISGHNTLYWYLQNLGQGPELLIRYENEEAVDDSQLPKDRFSAERLKGVDSTLKIQPAELGDSAVYLCASSSLTGKRNTEAFFGQGTRLTVV.

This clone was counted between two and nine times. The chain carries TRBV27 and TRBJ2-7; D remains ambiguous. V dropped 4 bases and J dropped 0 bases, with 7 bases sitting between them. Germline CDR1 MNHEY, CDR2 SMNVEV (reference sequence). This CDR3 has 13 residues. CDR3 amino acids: CASSYKPSYEQYF. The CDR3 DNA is TGTGCCAGCAGTTACAAGCCCTCCTACGAGCAGTACTTC.

The CDR3 region is CASSVATEGTFYNEQFF. DNA for the CDR3: TGTGCCAGCAGCGTAGCTACTGAGGGTACGTTTTACAATGAGCAGTTCTTC. The V call is TRBV9, the J call TRBJ2-1; D perhaps matches TRBD2 (5 bases). CDR3 size: 17 residues. Trimming left V 0 bases short and J 4 bases short, with 17 bases between. Germline values: CDR1 SGDLS, CDR2 YYNGEE. Drawing the rest from reference TRBV9 and TRBJ2-1, the complete variable domain is DSGVTQTPKHLITATGQRVTLRCSPRSGDLSVYWYQQSLDQGLQFLIQYYNGEERAKGNILERFSAQQFPDLHSELNLSSLELGDSALYFCASSVATEGTFYNEQFFGPGTRLTVL.

The chain's CDR3 is CASSPRAGAKLYEQYF. CDR3 bases: TGTGCCAGCAGCCCCCGGGCGGGGGCCAAACTCTACGAGCAGTACTTC. The V and J genes are TRBV9 and TRBJ2-7; possible D gene TRBD2, 7 bases. CDR3 length: 16 amino acids. The germline gives CDR1 SGDLS, CDR2 YYNGEE. V lost 4 bases to trimming and J lost 3 bases, with 20 bases between them.

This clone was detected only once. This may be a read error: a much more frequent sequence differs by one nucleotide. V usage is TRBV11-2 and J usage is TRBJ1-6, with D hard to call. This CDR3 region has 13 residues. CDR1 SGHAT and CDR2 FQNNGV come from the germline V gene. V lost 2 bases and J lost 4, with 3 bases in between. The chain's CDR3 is CASSLQYNSPLHF. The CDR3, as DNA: TGTGCCAGCAGCTTACAGTATAATTCACCCCTCCACTTT.

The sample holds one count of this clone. CDR3 in amino acids: CASTPGRGWGYTF. DNA of the CDR3: TGTGCCAGTACTCCCGGCAGGGGCTGGGGCTACACCTTC. This sequence joins TRBV19 and TRBJ1-2; tentative D call: TRBD1 (6 bases). V dropped 7 bases and J dropped 8 bases, with 17 bases sitting between them. CDR1 is LNHDA, CDR2 SQIVND, per germline (reference sequence). This CDR3 is built from 13 residues.